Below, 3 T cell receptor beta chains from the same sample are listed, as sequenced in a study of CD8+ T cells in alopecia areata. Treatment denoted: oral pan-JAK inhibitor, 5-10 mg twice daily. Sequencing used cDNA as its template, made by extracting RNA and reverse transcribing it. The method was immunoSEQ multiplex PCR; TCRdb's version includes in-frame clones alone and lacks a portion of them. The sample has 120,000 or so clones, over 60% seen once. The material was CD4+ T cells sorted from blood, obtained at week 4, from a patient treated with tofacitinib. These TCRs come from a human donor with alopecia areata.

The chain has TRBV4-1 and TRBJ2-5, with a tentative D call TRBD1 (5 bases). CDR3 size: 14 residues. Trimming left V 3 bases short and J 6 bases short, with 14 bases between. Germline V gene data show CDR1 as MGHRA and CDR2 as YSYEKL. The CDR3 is CASSHPEAGQTQYF. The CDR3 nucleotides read TGCGCCAGCAGCCATCCCGAGGCAGGGCAGACCCAGTACTTC.

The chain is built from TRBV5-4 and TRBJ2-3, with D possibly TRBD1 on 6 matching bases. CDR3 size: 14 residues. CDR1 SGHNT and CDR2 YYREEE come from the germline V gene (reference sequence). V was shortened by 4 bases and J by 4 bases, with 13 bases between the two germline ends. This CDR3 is CASSGGGPPDTQYF. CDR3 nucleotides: TGTGCCAGCAGCGGGGGCGGGCCCCCAGATACGCAGTATTTT.

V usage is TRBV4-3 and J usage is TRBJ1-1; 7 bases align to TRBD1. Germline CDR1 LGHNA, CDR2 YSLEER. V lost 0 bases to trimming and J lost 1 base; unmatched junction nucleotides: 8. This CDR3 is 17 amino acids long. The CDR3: CASSQDLRGQGNTEAFF. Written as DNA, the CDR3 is TGCGCCAGCAGCCAAGATTTAAGGGGGCAAGGGAACACTGAAGCTTTCTTT.